Below, 30 T cell receptor beta chains from the same sample are listed, as sequenced in a study of shared clonotypes between healthy human individuals. Naive-designated CD8 cells lacked CD45RO, were positively enriched for CCR7, and omitted terminally differentiated effector memory CD45RA+ cells. This table comes from immunoSEQ multiplex PCR, and its TCRdb copy is limited to in-frame clones, with some not included. The table lists about 2.1 million clones, under 95% of them singletons, with about 1.8% in the top ten. Specimen: naive CD8+ T cells from PBMCs. Receptor source: a man aged 18 to 35 in good health. Some clones in this sample may be carry-over from other donors' samples.

Worth noting for this clone: Other nucleotide sequences from this sample produce the same CDR3. CDR3 sequence (DNA): TGTGCCAGTAGTATCGGCGGACTCTCCTACGAGCAGTACTTC. Translated: CASSIGGLSYEQYF. This sequence joins TRBV19 and TRBJ2-7, with D perhaps matching TRBD2 (5 bases). Trimming left V 3 bases short and J 0 bases short, with 9 bases between. Germline V gene sequence: CDR1 LNHDA, CDR2 SQIVND (reference sequence). The CDR3 covers 14 residues.

This chain connects TRBV7-8 to TRBJ1-1; D perhaps matches TRBD1 (6 bases). There are 16 residues in the CDR3. Germline V gene lookup returns CDR1 SGHVS and CDR2 FQNEAQ. Trimming removed 6 bases from V and 1 base from J, with 18 bases in between. The CDR3 spells CASRSRGGAKNTEAFF. In DNA form, the CDR3 reads TGTGCCAGCAGATCAAGGGGGGGGGCCAAGAACACTGAAGCTTTCTTT.

The CDR3 sequence is CASSQATTQAEGGGGELFF. The CDR3 region has the DNA TGCGCCAGCAGCCAAGCCACTACTCAAGCGGAGGGGGGAGGCGGGGAGCTGTTTTTT. The chain joins TRBV4-3 to TRBJ2-2; D may match TRBD1 or TRBD2 (6 bases each). The CDR3 has 19 residues. Germline CDR1 and CDR2: LGHNA and YSLEER. Trimming left V 1 base short and J 7 bases short, with 25 bases between.

The V and J genes are TRBV4-3 and TRBJ1-2, with TRBD1 matching over 12 bases. Germline values: CDR1 LGHNA, CDR2 YSLEER. With 4 bases clipped from V and 4 bases from J, the junction kept 19 bases outside the gene matches. The CDR3 is 20 residues long. CDR3 region: CASSPNYRGTGGFGGYGYTF. Here the CDR3 DNA reads TGCGCCAGCAGCCCCAATTACCGGGGGACAGGGGGCTTCGGAGGCTATGGCTACACCTTC.

This chain links TRBV4-1 with TRBJ2-1, with 9 positions matching TRBD2. The CDR3 contains 16 residues. Germline CDR1 is MGHRA and CDR2 is YSYEKL. V dropped 4 bases and J dropped 5; count of bases not matched to a gene: 9. The CDR3: CASSPQASGANNEQFF. DNA for the CDR3: TGCGCCAGCAGCCCCCAGGCTAGCGGGGCGAACAATGAGCAGTTCTTC.

The chain combines TRBV19 with TRBJ2-7; 7 bases map to TRBD2. Germline-derived CDR1 and CDR2 are LNHDA and SQIVND (reference sequence). The V and J ends lost 3 bases and 4 bases, in that order; junction bases with no gene match: 6. The CDR3 loop spans 14 amino acids. The CDR3 region is CASSISAGKYEQYF. CDR3 nucleotides: TGTGCCAGTAGTATTTCAGCGGGGAAGTACGAGCAGTACTTC.

V and J are TRBV5-4 and TRBJ2-1; 11 bases map to TRBD2. V trimming: 2 bases; J trimming: 6 bases; junction bases outside the gene matches: 4. CDR3 length: 15 residues. Germline lookup yields CDR1 SGHNT and CDR2 YYREEE (reference sequence). CDR3 residues: CASSLAGTSGNEQFF. CDR3 coding DNA: TGTGCCAGCAGCTTAGCCGGGACTAGCGGCAATGAGCAGTTCTTC.

V usage is TRBV7-3 and J usage is TRBJ2-7; D remains ambiguous. The germline V gene encodes CDR1 SGHTA and CDR2 FQGTGA. This CDR3 contains 13 residues. The V gene lost 2 bases and the J gene lost 5 bases, with 10 bases spanning the gap. The CDR3 DNA reads TGTGCCAGCAGCTTATCGGCTTTGGACGAGCAGTACTTC. Translating gives CASSLSALDEQYF.

The V and J genes are TRBV2 and TRBJ1-2; tentatively, D is TRBD1 (5 bases). This CDR3 is built from 14 residues. The V gene's germline CDR1 is SNHLY and CDR2 FYNNEI. The V gene lost 4 bases and the J gene lost 6 bases, with 15 bases spanning the gap. The CDR3 nucleotides are TGTGCCAGCAGTGCAGTTTTGACAGTCGATGGCTACACCTTC. Protein sequence: CASSAVLTVDGYTF. The entire variable domain, with the rest obtained from reference TRBV2 and TRBJ1-2, is as follows: EPEVTQTPSHQVTQMGQEVILRCVPISNHLYFYWYRQILGQKVEFLVSFYNNEISEKSEIFDDQFSVERPDGSNFTLKIRSTKLEDSAMYFCASSAVLTVDGYTFGSGTRLTVV.

This chain connects TRBV28 to TRBJ2-1; 7 bases fit TRBD2. The CDR3 has 14 amino acids. The germline V gene encodes CDR1 MDHEN and CDR2 SYDVKM. With V trimmed by 4 bases and J by 1 base, 1 base remained unmatched. The CDR3 sequence: CASSSSGSYNEQFF. CDR3 in DNA: TGTGCCAGCAGTTCTAGCGGATCCTACAATGAGCAGTTCTTC.

DNA for the CDR3: TGCGCCAGCAGCCGGGGCGGCCGGGACTTCCTTAGCTCCTACAATGAGCAGTTCTTC. It specifies CASSRGGRDFLSSYNEQFF. The V and J genes are TRBV4-1 and TRBJ2-1, with D perhaps TRBD2 (6 bases). Germline assignment: CDR1 MGHRA and CDR2 YSYEKL. Trimming shortened V by 4 bases and J by 0 bases, and 22 bases separated the two germline ends. The CDR3 is 19 residues long.

As to this clone: Within the sample, other DNA sequences also encode this same CDR3. The V gene is TRBV2, the J gene TRBJ2-7, with D uncertain. Germline values: CDR1 SNHLY, CDR2 FYNNEI. The CDR3 is 12 amino acids. V lost 3 bases to trimming and J lost 1 base, with 4 bases between them. Here the CDR3 reads CASSDRSYEQYF. The CDR3 nucleotides are TGTGCCAGCAGTGACAGGTCCTACGAGCAGTACTTC.

The chain links TRBV4-3 to TRBJ2-1; D is unclear. Trimming stripped 0 bases from V and 10 bases from J, with 10 bases between. The CDR3 contains 13 residues. CDR1 and CDR2 from the germline V gene are LGHNA and YSLEER. The CDR3 here is CASSQDAEEEQFF. The CDR3 DNA reads TGCGCCAGCAGCCAAGATGCAGAAGAGGAGCAGTTCTTC.

This clone has only one observation. Other DNA sequences of this sample code for an identical CDR3. The chain uses TRBV27 and TRBJ2-1, with D uncertain. In germline, CDR1 is MNHEY, CDR2 SMNVEV (reference sequence). CDR3 length: 14 amino acids. The V end lost 5 bases, the J end lost 0 bases, and 8 bases lay between the germline ends. The CDR3 spells CASSPSSSYNEQFF. CDR3 nucleotides: TGTGCCAGCAGTCCGTCCAGCTCCTACAATGAGCAGTTCTTC.

The rearrangement joins TRBV27 to TRBJ1-1; tentatively, D is TRBD1 (5 bases). The V gene lost 2 bases and the J gene lost 4 bases, with 14 bases spanning the gap. CDR1 and CDR2 from the germline V gene are MNHEY and SMNVEV (reference sequence). This CDR3 is built from 15 residues. The CDR3 is CASSLRPLGGTEAFF. The CDR3 bases are TGTGCCAGCAGTTTAAGGCCCCTGGGGGGCACTGAAGCTTTCTTT.

On this clone itself: This may stem from a read error, because a much larger clone lies one nucleotide away. Other nucleotide sequences in the sample specify the same CDR3. The chain combines TRBV27 with TRBJ2-7, with 11 bases lining up with TRBD1. The CDR3 runs to 14 residues. V lost 5 bases and J lost 2; bases outside the gene matches: 2. Germline V gene data show CDR1 as MNHEY and CDR2 as SMNVEV (reference sequence). The CDR3 loop is CASSPGQGAYEQYF. DNA of the CDR3: TGTGCCAGCAGTCCGGGACAGGGGGCCTACGAGCAGTACTTC.

Comment on this clone: The sample carries other DNA sequences with the same CDR3. The chain employs TRBV19 and TRBJ2-1; 10 bases match TRBD1. Trimming took 3 bases from V and 4 from J; bases not matched to a gene: 3. The CDR3 has 15 amino acids. Germline CDR1 and CDR2: LNHDA and SQIVND (reference sequence). The CDR3 sequence is CASSIRDRGYNEQFF. The CDR3 nucleotides are TGTGCCAGTAGTATTCGGGACAGGGGATACAATGAGCAGTTCTTC. Based on the CDR3 plus reference TRBV19 and TRBJ2-1, the full variable domain is DGGITQSPKYLFRKEGQNVTLSCEQNLNHDAMYWYRQDPGQGLRLIYYSQIVNDFQKGDIAEGYSVSREKKESFPLTVTSAQKNPTAFYLCASSIRDRGYNEQFFGPGTRLTVL.

Points on this clone: Distinct nucleotide sequences in the sample also encode this CDR3. The chain has TRBV19 and TRBJ2-7; 8 bases line up with TRBD2. The V gene end was trimmed by 1 base and the J gene end by 2 bases; junction bases not matched to a gene: 4. Germline CDR1 is LNHDA and CDR2 is SQIVND (reference sequence). The length of the CDR3 is 15 residues. The CDR3 nucleotides are TGTGCCAGTAGTATAGGGACAGCGGGGGCCTACGAGCAGTACTTC. Its translation: CASSIGTAGAYEQYF.

The J gene is TRBJ1-5, the V gene TRBV6-1, with D perhaps matching TRBD1 (6 bases). CDR1 is MNHNS and CDR2 is SASEGT in the germline V gene. The ends were cut back, 2 bases at V and 5 bases at J, with 10 bases in the middle. The CDR3 covers 14 residues. CDR3 amino acids: CASSERGLYQPQHF. Here the CDR3 DNA reads TGTGCCAGCAGTGAACGGGGGCTCTATCAGCCCCAGCATTTT.

The chain combines TRBV4-1 with TRBJ2-1; 9 bases are shared with TRBD2. V dropped 7 bases and J dropped 7; count of bases not matched to a gene: 11. This CDR3 contains 15 residues. Germline CDR1 reads MGHRA; CDR2 reads YSYEKL. The CDR3 DNA follows: TGCGCCAGCACATTAGGGACTAGCAGTAGGAATGAGCAGTTCTTC. Its protein product is CASTLGTSSRNEQFF.

The chain links TRBV6-6 to TRBJ2-7; 8 bases are shared with TRBD2. After removal of 6 bases from V and 4 bases from J, the junction contained 8 bases not matched to a gene. The germline CDR1 and CDR2 sequences are MNHNY and SVGAGI (reference sequence). The CDR3 sequence is 14 residues long. Here the CDR3 reads CASSHPGGRYEQYF. CDR3 bases: TGTGCCAGCAGCCACCCGGGCGGGAGGTACGAGCAGTACTTC.

The chain joins TRBV11-2 to TRBJ1-1, with D unclear. V was clipped by 5 bases and J by 1 base, with 14 bases between them. This CDR3 region has 15 residues. Per the germline V gene, CDR1 is SGHAT and CDR2 is FQNNGV. The chain's CDR3 is CASSRRGRENTEAFF. CDR3 DNA: TGTGCCAGCAGCCGAAGAGGACGGGAGAACACTGAAGCTTTCTTT.

As regards this clone: Within the sample, other DNA sequences also encode this same CDR3. The chain employs TRBV9 and TRBJ2-7, with a tentative D call TRBD2 (6 bases). There are 13 residues in the CDR3. V lost 4 bases and J 2 bases, leaving 10 bases between the germline ends. Germline CDR1 is SGDLS and CDR2 is YYNGEE. The CDR3 DNA follows: TGTGCCAGCAGCCCCGGCGGGACCTACGAGCAGTACTTC. Translating it yields CASSPGGTYEQYF.

This clone has only one observation. The rearrangement uses TRBV5-4 and TRBJ2-1; 8 bases agree with TRBD2. CDR1 is SGHNT, CDR2 YYREEE, per germline (reference sequence). The CDR3 is made up of 13 amino acids. Trimming at V came to 3 bases and at J to 14 bases, leaving 10 bases not matched to a gene. CDR3 nucleotide sequence: TGTGCCAGCAGCTCGACTAGCGCCCTGGGGGAGTTCTTC. It is translated as CASSSTSALGEFF.

V is TRBV27 and J is TRBJ1-1, with 11 nucleotides matching TRBD1. Losses at the gene ends were 5 bases for V and 5 bases for J; bases not matched to a gene: 4. Germline V lookup: CDR1 MNHEY, CDR2 SMNVEV (reference sequence). This CDR3 is built from 14 residues. CDR3 sequence reads: CASSIRDRGTEAFF. The CDR3 DNA reads as TGTGCCAGCAGTATAAGGGACAGGGGGACTGAAGCTTTCTTT.

CDR3 sequence (DNA): TGTGCCAGCAGAGACGCCGGGGAGGGAGGTATGGGAGCTTTCTTT. This encodes CASRDAGEGGMGAFF. The V call is TRBV6-1, the J call TRBJ1-1; D is undetermined. The CDR3 is 15 amino acids. The V and J ends lost 6 bases and 10 bases respectively, with 24 bases between them. CDR1 and CDR2 from the germline V gene are MNHNS and SASEGT.

This clone was seen a single time. This chain links TRBV11-2 with TRBJ2-6, with no clear D. The CDR3 has 18 amino acids. V was clipped by 2 bases and J by 3 bases, with 17 bases between them. Germline CDR1 SGHAT, CDR2 FQNNGV. The CDR3 reads CASSLWLSQGFGANVLTF. CDR3 DNA: TGTGCCAGCAGCTTATGGTTGAGCCAAGGTTTTGGGGCCAACGTCCTGACTTTC.

The chain uses TRBV27 and TRBJ1-1; D unclear. CDR1 and CDR2 from the germline V gene are MNHEY and SMNVEV (reference sequence). V shed 9 bases and J shed 7 bases, with 6 bases lying between them. This CDR3 region has 9 residues. CDR3 sequence reads: CARESEAFF. CDR3 DNA: TGTGCCAGGGAGAGTGAAGCTTTCTTT.

This chain connects TRBV7-8 to TRBJ1-5; D is perhaps TRBD1 (6 bases). Trimming removed 3 bases at V and 3 bases at J, with 9 bases between. Per the germline V gene, CDR1 is SGHVS and CDR2 is FQNEAQ. CDR3 size: 14 residues. The CDR3 here is CASSFRDINQPQHF. DNA of the CDR3: TGTGCCAGCAGCTTTCGGGACATCAATCAGCCCCAGCATTTT. Together with reference TRBV7-8 and TRBJ1-5, the CDR3 gives the full variable domain: GAGVSQSPRYKVAKRGQDVALRCDPISGHVSLFWYQQALGQGPEFLTYFQNEAQLDKSGLPSDRFFAERPEGSVSTLKIQRTQQEDSAVYLCASSFRDINQPQHFGDGTRLSIL.

The gene calls are TRBV28 and TRBJ1-5; 7 positions agree with TRBD1. Germline CDR1 and CDR2: MDHEN and SYDVKM. With V trimmed by 6 bases and J by 6 bases, 8 bases remained unmatched. There are 14 residues in the CDR3. For the CDR3, the DNA is TGTGCCAGCAGCCTGACAGGGATGGGTCAGCCCCAGCATTTT. As protein: CASSLTGMGQPQHF.